The 14 T cell receptor beta chains presented below share a single source sample, sequenced in a study of cytomegalovirus exposure and HLA in healthy donors. PCR used 60 Vbeta primers and 13 Jbeta primers. The assay was immunoSEQ multiplex PCR, and TCRdb's table has in-frame clones only and misses some. Among approximately 27,000 clones, roughly 66% were seen once, and the ten largest hold around 43%. The sequencing sample was made of PBMCs. The receptor source for this set is a male donor in good health and CMV-seropositive.

The V gene is TRBV5-1, the J gene TRBJ2-5, with D possibly matching TRBD1 (5 bases). Germline values: CDR1 SGHRS, CDR2 YFSETQ. The ends were cut back, 5 bases at V and 2 bases at J, with 13 bases in the middle. This CDR3 spans 14 amino acids. This chain's CDR3 is CASRAGPSQETQYF. CDR3 nucleotides: TGCGCCAGCAGAGCAGGGCCCTCGCAAGAGACCCAGTACTTC.

The genes are TRBV5-1 and TRBJ2-2; D is perhaps TRBD1 (6 bases). This CDR3 region has 17 residues. CDR1 and CDR2 (germline): SGHRS, YFSETQ. The V and J ends lost 1 base and 2 bases respectively, with 15 bases between them. The CDR3 DNA follows: TGCGCCAGCAGCTTGAAGGGGGACCGGACTAACACCGGGGAGCTGTTTTTT. Translation: CASSLKGDRTNTGELFF.

The CDR3: CASSSLLGQAPYTEAFF. CDR3 nucleotide sequence: TGTGCCAGCAGCTCACTCCTTGGACAGGCCCCCTACACTGAAGCTTTCTTT. The genes are TRBV27 and TRBJ1-1; 7 nucleotides match TRBD1. The V segment lost 6 bases and the J segment 3 bases; nucleotides outside the gene matches: 16. The CDR3 covers 17 residues. From germline, CDR1 is MNHEY and CDR2 SMNVEV (reference sequence).

The J gene is TRBJ2-3, the V gene TRBV5-1, with 9 bases fitting TRBD1. Per germline, CDR1 SGHRS and CDR2 YFSETQ. The trim removed 5 bases at V and 5 bases at J, leaving 9 bases unmatched. The CDR3 is made up of 15 amino acids. In nucleotides, the CDR3 is TGCGCCAGCAGGCGCAGGACAGGGGTCGGAGATACGCAGTATTTT. It codes for CASRRRTGVGDTQYF.

This clone turned up a few times. A far larger clone differs by one base, so this is likely a read error. The chain couples TRBV25-1 to TRBJ1-5; D is possibly TRBD1 (5 bases). The CDR3 is made up of 15 amino acids. Germline-derived CDR1 and CDR2 are MGHDK and SYGVNS. CDR3 amino acids: CASSESGISNQAQHF. The CDR3 DNA reads as TGTGCCAGCAGTGAATCAGGGATAAGCAATCAGGCCCAGCATTTT.

This chain joins TRBV29-1 and TRBJ1-1, with unresolved D. Germline V gene sequence: CDR1 SQVTM, CDR2 ANQGSEA. The germline V and J ends were trimmed by 4 bases and 0 bases, with 18 bases remaining between them. The CDR3 is made up of 16 amino acids. Written as DNA, the CDR3 is TGCAGCGTTGGAGGTAGCAATAGAAGGCTGAACACTGAAGCTTTCTTT. It encodes CSVGGSNRRLNTEAFF.

The chain links TRBV7-6 to TRBJ2-1; the match to TRBD2 covers 12 bases. CDR1 and CDR2 (germline): SGHVS, FNYEAQ. The CDR3 sequence is 14 residues long. V lost 3 bases and J lost 12; bases outside the gene matches: 6. The CDR3 is CASSLETSGSWQFF. The CDR3 DNA reads as TGTGCCAGCAGCTTGGAGACTAGCGGGAGCTGGCAGTTCTTC.

The chain has TRBV6-6 and TRBJ2-5; 9 bases map to TRBD1. Looked up from germline, CDR1 is MNHNY and CDR2 is SVGAGI (reference sequence). There are 14 residues in the CDR3. The CDR3 DNA is TGTGCAGCGTTGGGGACAGGGTTCGTAGGGACCCAGTACTTC. This encodes CAALGTGFVGTQYF.

The chain joins TRBV7-6 to TRBJ1-2; D is unclear. The V end was cut by 1 base, the J end by 4 bases, with 10 bases between. The CDR3 is 14 residues long. Germline CDR1 is SGHVS and CDR2 is FNYEAQ. The CDR3 here is CASSLDAGGYGYTF. Here the CDR3 DNA reads TGTGCCAGCAGCTTAGACGCGGGAGGCTATGGCTACACCTTC.

The chain links TRBV6-5 to TRBJ1-1; the match to TRBD1 covers 7 bases. In germline, CDR1 is MNHEY, CDR2 SVGAGI. J lost 6 bases, V lost 4 bases, and 5 bases had no gene match. This CDR3 comprises 13 residues. The DNA of the CDR3 is TGTGCCAGCAGTTCCCACGACAGGGCTGAAGCTTTCTTT. Residues: CASSSHDRAEAFF.

The sample holds a few counts of this clone. CDR3 in amino acids: CARTGEAFF. In DNA form, the CDR3 reads TGTGCCAGGACAGGTGAAGCTTTCTTT. The rearrangement joins TRBV28 to TRBJ1-1, with D possibly TRBD1 on 6 matching bases. Germline V gives CDR1 MDHEN, CDR2 SYDVKM. Trimming took off 9 bases at V and 7 bases at J, with 6 bases between the two ends. There are 9 residues in the CDR3. The complete variable domain, with remaining parts taken from reference TRBV28 and TRBJ1-1, reads DVKVTQSSRYLVKRTGEKVFLECVQDMDHENMFWYRQDPGLGLRLIYFSYDVKMKEKGDIPEGYSVSREKKERFSLILESASTNQTSMYLCARTGEAFFGQGTRLTVV.

The rearrangement joins TRBV6-1 to TRBJ2-5; D remains unclear. There are 13 residues in the CDR3. Trimming pared 3 bases from V and 5 bases from J, leaving 10 bases between. Germline V gene lookup returns CDR1 MNHNS and CDR2 SASEGT. CDR3 in amino acids: CASSDGVRETQYF. The CDR3 nucleotides are TGTGCCAGCAGTGATGGTGTCCGGGAGACCCAGTACTTC.

In this sample, this clone turned up a few times. The junction departs from germline at one end; a sequencing error may be responsible. The gene calls are TRBV7-7 and TRBJ2-5; TRBD1 matches at 8 bases. Per germline, CDR1 SSHAT and CDR2 FNYEAQ (reference sequence). The CDR3 runs 14 residues. The DNA of the CDR3 is TGTGCTAGCAGCTACGCAGGGGGCGGGGAGACCCAGTACTTC. Its protein product is CASSYAGGGETQYF.

The genes are TRBV5-1 and TRBJ2-3; TRBD1 aligns across 9 bases. This CDR3 contains 15 residues. Trimming took 5 bases from V and 2 from J; bases not matched to a gene: 6. CDR1 and CDR2 from the germline V gene are SGHRS and YFSETQ. The CDR3 bases are TGCGCCAGCAGTCGGAGGACAGGGGACACAGATACGCAGTATTTT. Translation gives CASSRRTGDTDTQYF.